These 2 T cell receptor beta chains share one sample of origin, sequenced in a study of regulatory T cells in long-lasting Graves disease. HTBI primers from iRepertoire and Arm-PCR of CDR3 regions yielded the TCR beta libraries. One entry per CDR3 protein results from TCRdb running MiXCR on the multiplex PCR reads. The sample includes around 480,000 distinct CDR3 sequences, about 16% of them seen just once. Documented time point: newly diagnosed GD, antithyroid drugs for less than 3 months. RNA isolated from PBMCs was used to make the TCR library. These data were likewise used in another study, on T cells in Graves' hyperthyroidism and ophthalmopathy.

The sequenced sample was peripheral blood mononuclear cells (PBMCs), obtained at new diagnosis, from a patient treated with antithyroid drugs. These receptors were obtained from a man aged 40-49 years with Graves disease.

This clonotype was observed at least ten times. The CDR3 protein is CASSWDLDNEQFF. The CDR3 DNA is TGTGCCAGCAGTTGGGACCTGGACAATGAGCAGTTCTTC. The gene calls are TRBV2 and TRBJ2-1; D is perhaps TRBD1 or TRBD2 (5 bases each). The V gene's germline CDR1 is SNHLY and CDR2 FYNNEI. Trimming left V 5 bases short and J 5 bases short, with 10 bases between. CDR3 length: 13 amino acids.

Ten or more counts support this clonotype. This chain connects TRBV20-1 to TRBJ2-7, with 8 bases fitting TRBD2. Trimming took 5 bases from V and 1 from J; bases not matched to a gene: 10. The germline CDR1 and CDR2 sequences are DFQATT and SNEGSKA (reference sequence). The CDR3 is 15 amino acids. The CDR3 loop reads CSAPLTSGISYEQYF. The CDR3 bases are TGCAGTGCTCCTCTCACTAGCGGCATATCCTACGAGCAGTACTTC.